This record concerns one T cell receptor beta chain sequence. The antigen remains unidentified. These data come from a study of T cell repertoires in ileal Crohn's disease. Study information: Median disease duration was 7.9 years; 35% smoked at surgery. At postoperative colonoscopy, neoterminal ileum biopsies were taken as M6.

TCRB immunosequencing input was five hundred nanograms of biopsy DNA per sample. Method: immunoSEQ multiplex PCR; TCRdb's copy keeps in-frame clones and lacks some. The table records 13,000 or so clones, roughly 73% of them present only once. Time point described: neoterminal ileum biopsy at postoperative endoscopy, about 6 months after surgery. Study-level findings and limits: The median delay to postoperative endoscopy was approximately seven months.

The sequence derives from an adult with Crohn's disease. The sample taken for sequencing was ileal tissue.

The CDR3: CASSIRQPNQPQHF. CDR3 nucleotide sequence: TGTGCCAGTAGTATTCGACAGCCCAATCAGCCCCAGCATTTT. This rearrangement joins TRBV19 to TRBJ1-5; D may be TRBD1 (5 bases). Germline CDR1 is LNHDA and CDR2 is SQIVND (reference sequence). Deletions cut 3 bases from V and 3 bases from J, with 9 bases between. The CDR3 is 14 amino acids.